This T cell receptor (beta chain) was sequenced during a study of cytomegalovirus exposure and HLA in healthy donors. Study-wide findings and caveats: TRBV6-2, TRBV6-3 and some other V segments were excluded as indistinguishable.

60 Vbeta and 13 Jbeta primers were used in PCR. TCRdb's copy holds only in-frame clones and misses some; the assay was immunoSEQ multiplex PCR. The sample holds approximately 70,000 clones, roughly 67% seen once. J lost 4 bases, V lost 6 bases, and 12 bases had no gene match. CDR1 and CDR2 from the germline V gene are SQVTM and ANQGSEA. This CDR3 spans 15 amino acids. About this clone: The target antigen is unknown.

The genes are TRBV29-1 and TRBJ2-3; TRBD2 matches at 8 bases. This TCR came from a man in his forties in good health and CMV-seropositive. The sample taken for sequencing was PBMCs. The chain's CDR3 is CSVADFAGGSDTQYF. The DNA of the CDR3 is TGCAGCGTCGCGGACTTTGCGGGAGGCTCAGATACGCAGTATTTT.